This T cell receptor beta chain stems from a study of Ad26.COV2.S vaccination and SARS-CoV-2 variants. Study context: Enrolled in COV1001, the donor was in the Ad26.COV2.S trial arm, which received the vaccine. The vaccine Ad26.COV2.S was put into the muscle once, or twice with 56 days between. Study-wide points: The study found similar non-spike TCR breadth in vaccine and placebo recipients. Breadth, reportedly substantial, characterized the spike-specific CD8+ and CD4+ T cell responses after vaccination.

Details on this clone: Its antigen is currently unknown.

As to treatment: 15 to 20 received Ad26.COV2.S at low or high dose, single or two shots; 5 received placebo; per-sample allocation not given. Sampling took place 63 days after the first vaccine or placebo injection. Germline CDR1 SGHTA, CDR2 FQGNSA. The J segment lost 3 bases and the V segment lost 3 bases, leaving 13 bases of the junction unmatched. The CDR3 runs 18 residues. Generated by immunoSEQ multiplex PCR, the TCRdb table keeps only in-frame clones and is missing some. The table records 350,000 to 450,000 clones, 89% of them present only once. Sequencing was performed on peripheral blood, taken in a trial of Ad26.COV2.S vaccine versus placebo. The TCR originated in a person aged 18-65 years who received the Ad26.COV2.S COVID-19 vaccine or a placebo. The V call is TRBV7-2, the J call TRBJ2-7; 11 bases match TRBD2. The CDR3 coding sequence is TGTGCCAGCAGCTTTAGGACTAGCGGGCAACGAGAATTCTACGAGCAGTACTTC. Translating it yields CASSFRTSGQREFYEQYF.